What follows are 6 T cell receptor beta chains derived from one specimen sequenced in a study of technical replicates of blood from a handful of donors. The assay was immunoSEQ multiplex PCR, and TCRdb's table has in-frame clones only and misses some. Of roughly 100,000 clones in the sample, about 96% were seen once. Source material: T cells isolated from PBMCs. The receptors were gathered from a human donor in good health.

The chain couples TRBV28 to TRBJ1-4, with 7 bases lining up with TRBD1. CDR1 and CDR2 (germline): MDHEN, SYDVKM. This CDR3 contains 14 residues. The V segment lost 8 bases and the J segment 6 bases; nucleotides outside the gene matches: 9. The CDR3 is CASRLGQPHEKLFF. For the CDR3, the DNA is TGTGCCAGCCGGTTGGGACAGCCACATGAAAAACTGTTTTTT.

This chain's CDR3 is CAWSRIAGADTQYF. The CDR3 DNA reads as TGTGCCTGGAGTCGTATCGCAGGGGCAGATACGCAGTATTTT. The gene calls are TRBV30 and TRBJ2-3, with D perhaps matching TRBD1 (6 bases). V lost 2 bases and J 4 bases, leaving 13 bases between the germline ends. CDR3 length: 14 residues. Germline V gene lookup returns CDR1 GTSNPN and CDR2 SVGIG (reference sequence).

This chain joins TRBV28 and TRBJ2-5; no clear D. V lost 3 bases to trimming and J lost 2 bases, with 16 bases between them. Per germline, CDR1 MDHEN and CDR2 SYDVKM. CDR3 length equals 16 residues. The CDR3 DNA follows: TGTGCCAGCAGTTTGGAGCGCAGAGGCTTACAAGAGACCCAGTACTTC. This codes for CASSLERRGLQETQYF. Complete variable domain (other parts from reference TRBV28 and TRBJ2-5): DVKVTQSSRYLVKRTGEKVFLECVQDMDHENMFWYRQDPGLGLRLIYFSYDVKMKEKGDIPEGYSVSREKKERFSLILESASTNQTSMYLCASSLERRGLQETQYFGPGTRLLVL.

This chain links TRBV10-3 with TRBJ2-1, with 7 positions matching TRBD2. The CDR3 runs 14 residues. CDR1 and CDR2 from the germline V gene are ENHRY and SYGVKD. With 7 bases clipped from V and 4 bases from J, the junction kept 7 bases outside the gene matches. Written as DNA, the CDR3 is TGTGCCATCAATCCTAGCGGCCGTTACAATGAGCAGTTCTTC. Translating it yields CAINPSGRYNEQFF.

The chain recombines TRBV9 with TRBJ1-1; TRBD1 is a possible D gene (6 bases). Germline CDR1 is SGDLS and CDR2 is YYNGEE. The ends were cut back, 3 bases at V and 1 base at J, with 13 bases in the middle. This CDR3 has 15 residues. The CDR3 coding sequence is TGTGCCAGCAGCGCCCCCCCGGGACAGAACACTGAAGCTTTCTTT. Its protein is CASSAPPGQNTEAFF.

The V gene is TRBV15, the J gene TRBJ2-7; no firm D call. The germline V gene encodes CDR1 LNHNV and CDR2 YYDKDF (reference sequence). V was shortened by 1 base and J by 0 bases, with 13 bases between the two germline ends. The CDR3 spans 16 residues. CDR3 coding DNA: TGTGCCACCAGCAGAGGTTGGGCTTCCAGCTCCTACGAGCAGTACTTC. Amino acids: CATSRGWASSSYEQYF.